This TCR beta chain is drawn from a study of CD8+ T cells in alopecia areata (dated by TCRdb to the late 2010s). Looking at the study overall: The treated patients, all with moderate-to-severe alopecia areata, were enrolled in an open-label pilot trial of oral tofacitinib given at 5 to 10 mg twice daily. Amplification of TCRbeta CDR3 regions was done by immunoSEQ multiplex PCR using 35 Vbeta forward primers and 13 Jbeta reverse primers. Scalp clonality was compared across normal scalp (n=4), patchy alopecia areata scalp (n=8), and alopecia totalis/universalis scalp (n=8). RNA was obtained with the PAXgene miRNA kit for fixed scalp, the miRNeasy kit for PBMCs, and the RNeasy kit for mouse skin. On the human side, TCRbeta sequencing was run on scalp tissue and on sorted CD4+ and CD8+ peripheral blood T cells from healthy controls and from alopecia areata patients with either patchy or totalis/universalis disease. The SALT score, which quantifies the percentage of affected scalp surface area, was used to measure disease severity in treated patients. Biopsies were taken from tofacitinib-treated patients at baseline and at 4 and 24 weeks of treatment, and a later scalp biopsy was taken in several of the tofacitinib-treated patients. High-throughput TCRbeta sequencing was used to examine T cell clonal expansion in alopecia areata in both the C3H/HeJ mouse model and human patients. Patients stayed on tofacitinib for 6 to 18 months and then had 6 months of follow-up off drug so that delayed response and recurrence could be assessed. Overall study results and their limits: Scalp TCR repertoire analysis is complicated because resident alphabeta T cells in normal human skin are also sequenced, whereas mouse skin is dominated by gammadelta T cells. Shared TCR sequences between patients were less evident than in mice, which may be partly attributable to HLA diversity in the patient population. Compared with normal scalp, lesional scalp, particularly in alopecia totalis/universalis, had higher clonality and more expanded CD8+ clones, which suggests antigenic drive. Tofacitinib significantly lowered scalp clonality and the number of expanded CD8+ clones among the top 100 scalp clones. Many expanded lesional clones persisted in scalp and blood during tofacitinib treatment, which may partly explain relapse after stopping treatment. Because the treated cohort was small and had only one nonresponder, larger studies are needed to examine links between baseline CD8+ expansion and response.

Spanning cysteine to phenylalanine, the CDR3 consists of 14 amino acids. CDR3 DNA is the only sequence kept; it has 42 bases, read in frame from the first base. V is pared back by 1 base and J by 8 bases, with 12 bases lying between the germline termini. CDR1 and CDR2 are read off the germline V gene as LGHNT and FRNRAP. Library preparation used the immunoSEQ multiplex PCR assay. RNA was extracted from all samples and reverse transcribed into cDNA as template for TCR sequencing. SuperScript III was used to make first-strand cDNA, primed with a 2:1 mix of oligo-dT and random hexamers. A synthetic immune receptor repertoire was used to assess amplification bias, and residual bias was removed computationally. The authors' analysis ran thus. Raw reads were preprocessed to remove errors, and CDR3 was defined by IMGT conventions from the conserved cysteine to phenylalanine. Clonality was computed as 1 minus the Shannon entropy, with the entropy normalized by log2 of the number of productive unique TCRs. Whether scalp clones were CD4 or CD8 was inferred by matching scalp TCRbeta sequences against CD4 and CD8 repertoires sorted from blood. What TCRdb holds here is the immuneACCESS table cut down to in-frame rearrangements. Part of the clones is not present; checked against another copy, under half of the missing clones reflect an unresolved V gene, and the others are unexplained. V and J calls and clone size are copied from that table; D and trimming were computed from the DNA. The sample contains about 210,000 clones, around three fifths of them found a single time. The ten largest account for roughly 1.5% of the sample.

Details on this clone: Its antigen is still unknown. No base quality information exists; no much larger clone differs at one position.

Read against the paper, the sample's time point label means: approximately 4 weeks on oral tofacitinib. The treatment or condition label here, explained by the study, means: oral pan-JAK inhibitor, 5-10 mg twice daily. Lesional scalp punch biopsies and peripheral blood were obtained from alopecia areata patients. PBMCs were isolated by density centrifugation and stained for CD3, CD4 and CD8, and CD4+ and CD8+ T cells were sorted on a FACSAria. The source material was CD4+ T cells sorted from blood, sampled at week 4, from a patient treated with tofacitinib. The chain was built from TRBV12-5 and TRBJ2-1; too little of a D gene remains to name it. This TCR was recovered from a human donor with alopecia areata. The CDR3 region has the sequence CASGLEGARYEQFF. The nucleotide sequence is given as TGTGCTAGTGGTTTGGAAGGCGCCCGGTATGAGCAGTTCTTC.